This TCR beta chain is drawn from a study of early T cells in non-severe SARS-CoV-2 infection. Looking at the study overall: Whole-blood bulk RNA, unsorted, was sequenced, and chains were unpaired.

The sample holds many counts of this clonotype. The antigen remains unidentified. The J segment lost 6 bases and the V segment lost 10 bases, leaving 14 bases of the junction unmatched. The CDR3 is 14 amino acids. Germline V gene sequence: CDR1 SNHLY, CDR2 FYNNEI. Individual cDNA molecules each received unique molecular identifiers attached to them. TCRdb redid the calling of the 5' RACE reads with MiXCR, one entry per CDR3 protein. Of roughly 80,000 distinct CDR3 sequences listed, approximately 9.1% are singletons. Overall study results and limits: Matches to VDJdb favored anti-spike CD8 responses and missed private and CD4 specificities.

Sequencing was carried out using whole blood. The chain couples TRBV2 to TRBJ2-7; 8 nucleotides agree with TRBD2. The clonotype originates from an adult who was a healthcare worker with PCR-confirmed SARS-CoV-2 infection or an uninfected control (not recorded which). In DNA, the CDR3 is TGTGCCACCTCTCGTATAGCGGGATTTTCCGAGCAGTACTTC. Encoded protein: CATSRIAGFSEQYF.